This T cell receptor beta chain was captured by sequencing in a study of shared clonotypes between healthy human individuals. Study-wide findings and caveats: Tissues were not sampled, only blood, and their repertoires likely differ. Generally, naive subsets came out with larger estimated richness than memory subsets.

This clone is a singleton in its sample. Its antigen is undetermined. The CDR3 has 16 residues. Trimming took 0 bases from V and 7 from J, leaving 19 bases between them. From germline, CDR1 is SGHRS and CDR2 YFSETQ. The protocol was immunoSEQ multiplex PCR, while the TCRdb copy is restricted to in-frame clones and leaves out a portion. The sample holds roughly 2 million clones, over 85% seen once. This sequence originates from a man aged 18 to 30 in good health. Sequenced sample: naive CD4+ T cells sorted from blood. Subset denoted: CD45RA+ positively selected. This chain uses TRBV5-1 with TRBJ1-2; a possible D gene is TRBD1 (6 bases). Here the CDR3 DNA reads TGCGCCAGCAGCTTGGCAACGGTTACAGGGAAAGCTGGCTACACCTTC. Translation gives CASSLATVTGKAGYTF. The full variable domain, completed using reference TRBV5-1 and TRBJ1-2, is KAGVTQTPRYLIKTRGQQVTLSCSPISGHRSVSWYQQTPGQGLQFLFEYFSETQRNKGNFPGRFSGRQFSNSRSEMNVSTLELGDSALYLCASSLATVTGKAGYTFGSGTRLTVV.